The 26 T cell receptor beta chains in this list originate from one sample, sequenced in a study of T cells expressing NK-cell markers. TCRdb reanalyzed the 5' RACE reads, giving one entry per CDR3 protein sequence and no DNA. The listing records approximately 15,000 distinct CDR3 sequences. Sequenced material: blood T cells: a sorted CD56 or NKG2C T cell subset, CD4+ or CD8+ T cells, or bulk PBMC T cells (not recorded which). These receptors were taken from a man aged 18 to 69 in good health.

The CDR3 is CASSPGVSSYNEQFF. The gene calls are TRBV27 and TRBJ2-1; the TCRdb call, TRBD1, lacks DNA for checking. Germline CDR1 MNHEY, CDR2 SMNVEV (reference sequence). The CDR3 has 15 amino acids.

V is TRBV4-1 and J is TRBJ2-2. From germline, CDR1 is MGHRA and CDR2 YSYEKL. The CDR3 has 13 residues. The CDR3 region is CASSQGVAGELFF.

The V and J genes are TRBV7-3 and TRBJ2-3; the TCRdb D gene call, TRBD1, has no DNA to confirm it. The CDR3 consists of 15 residues. CDR1 is SGHTA, CDR2 FQGTGA, per germline. The CDR3 sequence is CASSVDRGHADTQYF.

The chain uses TRBV12-3 or TRBV12-4 and TRBJ2-1; TCRdb calls TRBD1, which cannot be checked without DNA. This CDR3 has 15 residues. CDR3 residues: CASSPGQGAYNEQFF.

V gene TRBV6-1 combines with J gene TRBJ2-5; TCRdb calls TRBD2, which cannot be checked without DNA. This CDR3 spans 14 amino acids. Germline CDR1 is MNHNS and CDR2 is SASEGT. The CDR3 region is CASRTLAGVETQYF.

The chain is built from TRBV7-9 and TRBJ2-3; TCRdb designates TRBD2, a call that cannot be tested without DNA. The CDR3 contains 14 residues. Germline-derived CDR1 and CDR2 are SEHNR and FQNEAQ (reference sequence). CDR3 region: CASSPRSGTDTQYF.

CDR3 in amino acids: CASTFSRQGLDSPLHF. The rearrangement links TRBV27 to TRBJ1-6; the TRBD1 assignment by TCRdb is unverifiable without DNA. Germline assignment: CDR1 MNHEY and CDR2 SMNVEV (reference sequence). The CDR3 has 16 residues.

The CDR3 is CASSDLGDSYTGELFF. V and J are TRBV2 and TRBJ2-2; TCRdb's assignment of TRBD1 cannot be checked, as there is no DNA. Germline CDR1 reads SNHLY; CDR2 reads FYNNEI. The CDR3 length is 16 residues.

J is TRBJ2-5 and V is TRBV20-1. CDR3 size: 16 residues. Looked up from germline, CDR1 is DFQATT and CDR2 is SNEGSKA (reference sequence). The CDR3 is CSAREVGDIRQETQYF.

The chain uses TRBV7-2 and TRBJ2-5. The germline V gene has CDR1 SGHTA and CDR2 FQGNSA. This CDR3 has 14 amino acids. This chain's CDR3 is CASSLVSTGETQYF.

The chain uses TRBV20-1 and TRBJ1-4. The CDR3 extends over 19 amino acids. In germline, CDR1 is DFQATT, CDR2 SNEGSKA (reference sequence). Here the CDR3 reads CSARAPSYFQETTNEKLFF.

The rearrangement joins TRBV5-1 to TRBJ2-1; the D call from TCRdb, TRBD1, cannot be confirmed without DNA. Germline values: CDR1 SGHRS, CDR2 YFSETQ. The CDR3 is 17 residues long. This CDR3 reads CASSLEVGASAYNEQFF.

This sequence joins TRBV5-1 and TRBJ2-1. The CDR3 is made up of 15 amino acids. Germline values: CDR1 SGHRS, CDR2 YFSETQ. The CDR3 sequence: CASSLGRSSYNEQFF.

J is TRBJ1-1 and V is TRBV10-3; no DNA is available, so the TRBD1 call from TCRdb remains unchecked. The CDR3 sequence is 14 residues long. CDR1 and CDR2 (germline): ENHRY, SYGVKD. The CDR3 here is CAISQDRLNTEAFF.

This rearrangement joins TRBV19 to TRBJ2-7. The CDR3 extends over 13 amino acids. Germline V gives CDR1 LNHDA, CDR2 SQIVND (reference sequence). The CDR3 sequence: CASSQTPSYEQYF. The full variable domain, rest sourced from reference TRBV19 and TRBJ2-7, is DGGITQSPKYLFRKEGQNVTLSCEQNLNHDAMYWYRQDPGQGLRLIYYSQIVNDFQKGDIAEGYSVSREKKESFPLTVTSAQKNPTAFYLCASSQTPSYEQYFGPGTRLTVT.

The rearrangement links TRBV18 to TRBJ2-4; TCRdb names TRBD1, which stays unverified in the absence of DNA. The germline gives CDR1 KGHSH, CDR2 LQKENI. The CDR3 runs to 16 residues. The chain's CDR3 is CASSGTKGAAKNIQYF.

The J gene is TRBJ2-5, the V gene TRBV5-1. Germline V CDR1 and CDR2: SGHRS, YFSETQ. The CDR3 extends over 13 amino acids. CDR3 in amino acids: CASSLTVLETQYF.

The V gene is TRBV10-3, the J gene TRBJ2-1; TCRdb picks TRBD2, but there is no DNA to check that call. Germline V gene sequence: CDR1 ENHRY, CDR2 SYGVKD. The CDR3 contains 17 residues. The CDR3 sequence: CAISDRRLAGEWVEQFF.

The V and J genes are TRBV4-2 and TRBJ2-7; lacking DNA, the TRBD1 call made by TCRdb goes unchecked. Germline CDR1 LGHNA, CDR2 YNFKEQ. This CDR3 contains 16 residues. The chain's CDR3 is CASSQDAGAINYEQYF.

This chain uses TRBV4-3 with TRBJ2-1; TCRdb selects TRBD1, and the lack of DNA leaves this call unchecked. The CDR3 consists of 12 residues. Germline V CDR1 and CDR2: LGHNA, YSLEER. This CDR3 reads CASSREGGEQFF.

The chain is built from TRBV15 and TRBJ2-7; TCRdb designates TRBD2, a call that cannot be tested without DNA. The CDR3 has 14 amino acids. The germline V gene has CDR1 LNHNV and CDR2 YYDKDF (reference sequence). Here the CDR3 reads CATSRGLVNYEQYF. The full variable domain, in which reference TRBV15 and TRBJ2-7 provide the parts outside the CDR3, is DAMVIQNPRYQVTQFGKPVTLSCSQTLNHNVMYWYQQKSSQAPKLLFHYYDKDFNNEADTPDNFQSRRPNTSFCFLDIRSPGLGDTAMYLCATSRGLVNYEQYFGPGTRLTVT.

V gene TRBV28 combines with J gene TRBJ2-1; TCRdb gives TRBD2 as the D gene, but with no DNA this cannot be confirmed. The CDR3 length is 12 residues. Germline-derived CDR1 and CDR2 are MDHEN and SYDVKM. This chain's CDR3 is CASSLSQREQFF.

The CDR3 region is CAISVDRLNSPLHF. This chain connects TRBV10-3 to TRBJ1-6; TCRdb's D call, TRBD1, is unchecked because there is no DNA. From germline, CDR1 is ENHRY and CDR2 SYGVKD. The CDR3 runs to 14 residues.

The chain links TRBV20-1 to TRBJ2-1; checking the TCRdb D call of TRBD2 is not possible without DNA. The CDR3 has 14 residues. CDR1 and CDR2 (germline): DFQATT, SNEGSKA (reference sequence). The CDR3 reads CSASPSGNYNEQFF.

V is TRBV29-1 and J is TRBJ2-2; TCRdb proposes TRBD1, but this gene call is untestable without DNA. This CDR3 has 13 amino acids. Germline V lookup: CDR1 SQVTM, CDR2 ANQGSEA. This CDR3 reads CSTGQGRTGELFF.

The chain has TRBV5-1 and TRBJ2-1; no DNA is available, so the TRBD2 call from TCRdb remains unchecked. The CDR3 runs 13 residues. Germline V gene lookup returns CDR1 SGHRS and CDR2 YFSETQ. The CDR3 here is CASSSGGLGEQFF.